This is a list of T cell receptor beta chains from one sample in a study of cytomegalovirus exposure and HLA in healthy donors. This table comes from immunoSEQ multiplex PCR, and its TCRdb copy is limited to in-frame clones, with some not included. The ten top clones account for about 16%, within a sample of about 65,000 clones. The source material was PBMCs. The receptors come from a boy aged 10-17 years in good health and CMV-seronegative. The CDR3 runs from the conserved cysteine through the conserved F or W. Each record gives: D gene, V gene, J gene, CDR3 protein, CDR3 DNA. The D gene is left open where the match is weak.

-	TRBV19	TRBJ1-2	CASSIASTGTYGYTF	TGTGCCAGTAGTATAGCTTCAACAGGGACCTATGGCTACACCTTC
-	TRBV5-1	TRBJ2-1	CASSEGRGTDEQFF	TGCGCCAGCAGCGAGGGCCGCGGTACGGATGAGCAGTTCTTC
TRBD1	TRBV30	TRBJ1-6	CAWGPGQSGSPLHF	TGTGCCTGGGGACCGGGACAGAGTGGTTCACCCCTCCACTTT
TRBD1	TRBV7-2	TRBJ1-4	CASSADRGEEKLFF	TGTGCCAGCAGCGCCGACAGGGGAGAGGAAAAACTGTTTTTT
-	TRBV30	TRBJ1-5	CAWSPGGNQPQHF	TGTGCCTGGAGTCCAGGTGGCAATCAGCCCCAGCATTTT
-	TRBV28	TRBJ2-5	CASGLRGTRETQYF	TGTGCCAGCGGCCTGCGGGGAACAAGAGAGACCCAGTACTTC
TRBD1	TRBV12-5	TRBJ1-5	CASGSGQGAVGNQPQHF	TGTGCTAGTGGTTCAGGACAGGGGGCGGTAGGCAATCAGCCCCAGCATTTT
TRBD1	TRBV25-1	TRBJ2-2	CASSIGQVYTGELFF	TGTGCCAGCAGCATAGGACAGGTCTACACCGGGGAGCTGTTTTTT
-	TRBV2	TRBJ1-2	CASSPANYGYTF	TGTGCCAGCAGCCCAGCTAACTATGGCTACACCTTC
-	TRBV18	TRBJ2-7	CASSQGGLIYEQYF	TGTGCCAGCTCTCAAGGAGGACTCATCTACGAGCAGTACTTC
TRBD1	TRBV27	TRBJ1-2	CASSPDRAYGYTF	TGTGCCAGCAGCCCTGACAGGGCCTATGGCTACACCTTC
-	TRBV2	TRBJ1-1	CASSNQGVAIGTEAFF	TGTGCCAGCAGCAATCAAGGGGTGGCAATTGGTACTGAAGCTTTCTTT
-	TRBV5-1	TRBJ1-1	CASSLSPVTGTEAFF	TGCGCCAGCAGCTTGTCCCCGGTAACGGGCACTGAAGCTTTCTTT
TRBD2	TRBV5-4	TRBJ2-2	CASSFGLAGNTGELFF	TGTGCCAGCAGCTTTGGGCTAGCGGGTAACACCGGGGAGCTGTTTTTT
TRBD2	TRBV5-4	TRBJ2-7	CASSFGLAGAYEQYF	TGTGCCAGCAGCTTTGGACTAGCGGGGGCCTACGAGCAGTACTTC
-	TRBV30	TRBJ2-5	CASKGGSETQYF	TGTGCCTCTAAGGGGGGGTCCGAGACCCAGTACTTC
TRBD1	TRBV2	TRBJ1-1	CASRYRQGETEAFF	TGTGCCAGCAGATACCGACAGGGGGAGACTGAAGCTTTCTTT
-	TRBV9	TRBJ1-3	CASSSLQPGEFGNTIYF	TGTGCCAGCAGCTCATTGCAGCCCGGGGAATTTGGAAACACCATATATTTT
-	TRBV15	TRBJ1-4	CATSSDVRGKLFF	TGTGCCACCAGCAGTGATGTCCGGGGAAAACTGTTTTTT
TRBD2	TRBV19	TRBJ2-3	CASGSGRAIVTDTQYF	TGTGCCAGTGGTAGCGGGAGGGCCATCGTCACAGATACGCAGTATTTT
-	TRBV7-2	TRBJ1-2	CASSLEMVGGVNGYTF	TGTGCCAGCAGCTTAGAGATGGTGGGGGGGGTCAATGGCTACACCTTC
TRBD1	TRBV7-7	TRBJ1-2	CAVIRQSGEGASKGYTF	TGTGCCGTCATCCGCCAGTCTGGTGAGGGGGCTTCGAAAGGCTACACCTTC
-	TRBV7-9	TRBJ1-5	CASSSLGEPQHF	TGTGCCAGCAGCTCCTTAGGGGAGCCCCAGCATTTT
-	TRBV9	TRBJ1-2	CASSVDGNYGYTF	TGTGCCAGCAGCGTAGACGGTAACTATGGCTACACCTTC
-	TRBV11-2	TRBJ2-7	CASSLGQGNPYEQYF	TGTGCCAGCAGCTTAGGGCAGGGAAATCCCTACGAGCAGTACTTC
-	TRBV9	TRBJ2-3	CASSVTLNPTDTQYF	TGTGCCAGCAGCGTCACATTAAACCCCACAGATACGCAGTATTTT
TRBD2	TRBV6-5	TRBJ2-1	CASGTSGWNEQFF	TGTGCCAGCGGGACTAGCGGGTGGAATGAGCAGTTCTTC
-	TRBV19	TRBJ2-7	CASTPAGTYEQYF	TGTGCCAGTACCCCCGCAGGCACCTACGAGCAGTACTTC
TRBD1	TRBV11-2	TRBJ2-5	CASSYGQATAGETQYF	TGTGCCAGCAGCTACGGACAGGCGACGGCTGGGGAGACCCAGTACTTC
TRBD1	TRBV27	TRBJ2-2	CASSPRQGPGELFF	TGTGCCAGCAGTCCCCGACAGGGTCCCGGGGAGCTGTTTTTT
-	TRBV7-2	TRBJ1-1	CASSSRVLIEAFF	TGTGCCAGCAGCTCCCGGGTCCTCATTGAAGCTTTCTTT
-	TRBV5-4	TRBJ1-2	CASSGGGGKRNYGYTF	TGTGCCAGCAGCGGAGGCGGGGGAAAGAGAAACTATGGCTACACCTTC
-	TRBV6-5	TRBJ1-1	CASSYGRAGTEAFF	TGTGCCAGCAGTTATGGGCGGGCCGGGACTGAAGCTTTCTTT
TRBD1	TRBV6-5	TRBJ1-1	CASSLGQVNTEAFF	TGTGCCAGCAGTCTGGGACAGGTGAACACTGAAGCTTTCTTT
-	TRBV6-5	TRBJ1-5	CASSALAGSNQPQHF	TGTGCCAGCAGTGCGTTGGCAGGTAGCAATCAGCCCCAGCATTTT
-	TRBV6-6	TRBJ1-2	CASSYRNYGYTF	TGTGCCAGCAGTTATCGTAACTATGGCTACACCTTC
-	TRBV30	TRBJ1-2	CAWSPGYGYTF	TGTGCCTGGAGTCCAGGGTATGGCTACACCTTC